The 27 T cell receptor beta chains reported below all come from one sample, sequenced in a study of blood T cell repertoires in COVID-19. Profiled with immunoSEQ multiplex PCR; TCRdb holds only in-frame clones, not every one. The data hold some 150,000 clones, with roughly nine tenths observed a single time. Material for sequencing was peripheral blood. The receptor source for this set is a woman aged 55-70 years with active COVID-19.

This rearrangement joins TRBV28 to TRBJ2-3; 10 bases line up with TRBD2. The germline CDR1 and CDR2 sequences are MDHEN and SYDVKM. J gave up 0 bases and V 6 bases, and 6 bases lay outside the gene matches. The length of the CDR3 is 16 residues. CDR3 protein: CASSPTTSGSTDTQYF. The CDR3 coding sequence is TGTGCCAGCAGCCCGACGACTAGCGGGAGCACAGATACGCAGTATTTT.

The rearrangement joins TRBV9 to TRBJ2-5; TRBD2 is a possible D gene (6 bases). In germline, CDR1 is SGDLS, CDR2 YYNGEE. The CDR3 length is 18 residues. V was pared by 0 bases and J by 2 bases, with 20 bases between. This CDR3 reads CASSVAVSGTKWQETQYF. The CDR3 nucleotides read TGTGCCAGCAGCGTAGCCGTTAGCGGAACAAAGTGGCAAGAGACCCAGTACTTC.

This chain connects TRBV5-6 to TRBJ2-3, with a possible D match to TRBD2 (5 bases). Germline V gene data show CDR1 as SGHDT and CDR2 as YYEEEE. The length of the CDR3 is 16 residues. V shed 2 bases and J shed 0 bases, with 13 bases lying between them. The CDR3 DNA sequence: TGTGCCAGCAGCTTCGGTTTAGCGACTAGCACAGATACGCAGTATTTT. It codes for CASSFGLATSTDTQYF.

The chain employs TRBV5-1 and TRBJ2-2; maybe TRBD2 (5 bases). V lost 5 bases to trimming and J lost 3 bases, with 11 bases between them. Germline V CDR1 and CDR2: SGHRS, YFSETQ. The CDR3 consists of 14 residues. CDR3 residues: CASRQTTDTGELFF. DNA of the CDR3: TGCGCCAGCAGACAGACTACTGACACCGGGGAGCTGTTTTTT.

The chain is built from TRBV7-8 and TRBJ2-1, with 8 positions matching TRBD2. The junction had 7 bases not matched to a gene; V was cut back by 10 bases and J by 14 bases. CDR3 size: 10 residues. CDR1 is SGHVS and CDR2 is FQNEAQ in the germline V gene. This CDR3 is CAIGTSGKFF. CDR3 coding DNA: TGTGCCATCGGAACTAGCGGAAAGTTCTTC.

V gene TRBV6-2 or TRBV6-3 combines with J gene TRBJ2-3, with TRBD2 matching 13 bases. V trimming: 4 bases; J trimming: 1 base; junction bases outside the gene matches: 14. The CDR3 has 20 amino acids. CDR1 is MNHEY and CDR2 is SVGEGT in the germline V gene. CDR3: CASSFYKGLAGPEGTDTQYF. The CDR3 DNA sequence: TGTGCCAGCAGTTTCTACAAGGGACTAGCGGGGCCTGAAGGCACAGATACGCAGTATTTT.

In its sample, this clone was seen a few times. This chain uses TRBV7-8 with TRBJ2-7; 10 positions match TRBD1. The germline CDR1 and CDR2 sequences are SGHVS and FQNEAQ. The ends lost 4 bases at V and 4 bases at J; junction bases unmatched: 4. The CDR3 sequence is 14 residues long. Here the CDR3 reads CASSWGQGRYEQYF. CDR3 in DNA: TGTGCCAGCAGCTGGGGACAGGGGAGGTACGAGCAGTACTTC.

This clone was seen a few times. DNA for the CDR3: TGCAGCGTTGTGTTGAGTACTGCGGGGACTGAAGCTTTCTTT. Its protein is CSVVLSTAGTEAFF. The genes are TRBV29-1 and TRBJ1-1; unclear D gene. Germline lookup yields CDR1 SQVTM and CDR2 ANQGSEA. This CDR3 is built from 14 residues. Deletions cut 4 bases from V and 5 bases from J, with 17 bases between.

The chain's CDR3 is CASSYFSGSYNEQFF. CDR3 nucleotide sequence: TGTGCCAGCAGTTACTTCTCGGGCTCCTACAATGAGCAGTTCTTC. This chain joins TRBV6-5 and TRBJ2-1; D is uncertain. CDR1 MNHEY and CDR2 SVGAGI come from the germline V gene. The CDR3 runs 15 residues. V was shortened by 1 base and J by 0 bases, with 7 bases between the two germline ends.

The chain couples TRBV19 to TRBJ2-1, with 11 positions matching TRBD2. The CDR3 is 17 amino acids. V gave up 3 bases and J gave up 5 bases; unmatched junction bases: 9. Germline V gene sequence: CDR1 LNHDA, CDR2 SQIVND (reference sequence). The DNA for the CDR3 is TGTGCCAGTAGTATCACTACTAGCGGGAGTAGGGACAATGAGCAGTTCTTC. Its protein product is CASSITTSGSRDNEQFF.

This clone was detected only a few times. The chain employs TRBV5-1 and TRBJ2-3; D is uncertain. The CDR3 sequence is 14 residues long. Trimming stripped 6 bases from V and 1 base from J, with 12 bases between. CDR1 SGHRS and CDR2 YFSETQ come from the germline V gene. DNA for the CDR3: TGCGCCAGCAAGCAAGCAAGCGGCACAGATACGCAGTATTTT. It is translated as CASKQASGTDTQYF.

The CDR3: CASSQLPRAPYEQYF. The CDR3 DNA sequence: TGTGCCAGCAGCCAATTACCCAGGGCCCCTTACGAGCAGTACTTC. The gene calls are TRBV3-1 (or the pseudogene TRBV3-2) and TRBJ2-7, with TRBD1 as a possible D gene (5 bases). Per germline, CDR1 LGHDT and CDR2 YNNKEL (reference sequence). The CDR3 covers 15 residues. The ends were cut back, 2 bases at V and 4 bases at J, with 15 bases in the middle.

J is TRBJ1-2 and V is TRBV28, with 7 bases identical to TRBD1. CDR1 and CDR2 (germline): MDHEN, SYDVKM. The CDR3 consists of 15 residues. Trimming took 4 bases from V and 4 from J; bases not matched to a gene: 9. This chain's CDR3 is CASSWRTGVVYGYTF. CDR3 nucleotides: TGTGCCAGCAGTTGGCGTACAGGGGTGGTCTATGGCTACACCTTC.

J is TRBJ2-7 and V is TRBV4-2, with 7 nucleotides matching TRBD2. Trimming at V came to 0 bases and at J to 3 bases, leaving 8 bases not matched to a gene. The germline CDR1 and CDR2 sequences are LGHNA and YNFKEQ. The CDR3 runs 16 residues. The CDR3 DNA reads as TGTGCCAGCAGCCAAGATTCCAAGCGGGGAAGCTACGAGCAGTACTTC. Amino acids: CASSQDSKRGSYEQYF.

This chain uses TRBV14 with TRBJ1-1; D is ambiguous. With 2 bases removed from V and 0 bases from J, the gap between germline ends came to 10 bases. Germline CDR1 reads SGHDN; CDR2 reads FVKESK. CDR3 size: 15 residues. The CDR3 region has the DNA TGTGCCAGCAGCCAACAGGCAGGTTTGAACACTGAAGCTTTCTTT. Its protein is CASSQQAGLNTEAFF.

The chain uses TRBV28 and TRBJ2-1, with D tentatively TRBD2 (6 bases). Trimming removed 2 bases at V and 10 bases at J, with 9 bases between. The length of the CDR3 is 12 residues. CDR1 and CDR2 from the germline V gene are MDHEN and SYDVKM. The CDR3 reads CASSLGGMEQFF. Here the CDR3 DNA reads TGTGCCAGCAGTTTAGGGGGGATGGAGCAGTTCTTC.

The chain recombines TRBV5-8 with TRBJ1-6; no clear D. Germline CDR1 reads SGHTS; CDR2 reads YDEGEE. The CDR3 is 16 amino acids. V gave up 3 bases and J gave up 4 bases, with 14 bases separating them. The CDR3 is CASSSAFGGYNSPLHF. The CDR3 nucleotides are TGTGCCAGCAGCTCCGCGTTTGGCGGGTATAATTCACCCCTCCACTTT. Full variable domain (missing parts from reference TRBV5-8 and TRBJ1-6): EAGVTQSPTHLIKTRGQQATLRCSPISGHTSVYWYQQALGLGLQFLLWYDEGEERNRGNFPPRFSGRQFPNYSSELNVNALELEDSALYLCASSSAFGGYNSPLHFGNGTRLTVT.

This clone was detected a few times. The J gene is TRBJ1-5, the V gene TRBV27; 7 bases are a match to TRBD1. The CDR3 length is 15 residues. The junction had 5 bases not matched to a gene; V was cut back by 5 bases and J by 1 base. CDR1 and CDR2 from the germline V gene are MNHEY and SMNVEV (reference sequence). The CDR3 spells CASSPTRGSNQPQHF. The CDR3 nucleotides read TGTGCCAGCAGTCCTACCAGGGGGAGCAATCAGCCCCAGCATTTT.

The V and J genes are TRBV5-5 and TRBJ2-1; TRBD1 is a possible D gene (5 bases). The V gene lost 4 bases and the J gene lost 5 bases, with 13 bases spanning the gap. Looked up from germline, CDR1 is SGHKS and CDR2 is YYEKEE (reference sequence). CDR3 length equals 14 residues. CDR3 coding DNA: TGTGCCAGCAGCCCCCGGCAGGGTCACAATGAGCAGTTCTTC. Translation: CASSPRQGHNEQFF.

V and J are TRBV6-6 and TRBJ2-7; TRBD2 aligns across 8 bases. This CDR3 comprises 16 residues. Trimming took 5 bases from V and 4 from J; bases not matched to a gene: 13. Germline lookup yields CDR1 MNHNY and CDR2 SVGAGI (reference sequence). This CDR3 is CASSNRDRTSRYEQYF. DNA for the CDR3: TGTGCCAGCAGTAACAGAGATAGGACTAGCCGTTACGAGCAGTACTTC.

This rearrangement joins TRBV5-1 to TRBJ2-1; a weak D match, TRBD2 (5 bases). V gave up 2 bases and J gave up 6 bases, with 12 bases separating them. The CDR3 loop spans 14 amino acids. Germline lookup yields CDR1 SGHRS and CDR2 YFSETQ. The CDR3 sequence: CASSFALVGNEQFF. For the CDR3, the DNA is TGCGCCAGCAGCTTCGCACTAGTGGGCAATGAGCAGTTCTTC.

This chain uses TRBV7-9 with TRBJ1-4; 8 bases align to TRBD1. The germline V gene encodes CDR1 SEHNR and CDR2 FQNEAQ (reference sequence). CDR3 length: 18 amino acids. V was clipped by 10 bases and J by 8 bases; unmatched bases: 24. The CDR3 region has the DNA TGTGCCACCCTTAAAACCTCCGCAGGGGGCGAAGTAAGAGAAAAACTGTTTTTT. Protein product: CATLKTSAGGEVREKLFF.

This CDR3 is CAWARTVYNSPLHF. The CDR3, as DNA: TGTGCCTGGGCCAGGACAGTGTATAATTCACCCCTCCACTTT. The V and J genes are TRBV30 and TRBJ1-6; possibly TRBD1 for D (6 bases). The CDR3 has 14 amino acids. In germline, CDR1 is GTSNPN, CDR2 SVGIG (reference sequence). The V end lost 5 bases, the J end lost 4 bases, and 12 bases lay between the germline ends. Full variable domain (outside the CDR3, taken from reference TRBV30 and TRBJ1-6): SQTIHQWPATLVQPVGSPLSLECTVEGTSNPNLYWYRQAAGRGLQLLFYSVGIGQISSEVPQNLSASRPQDRQFILSSKKLLLSDSGFYLCAWARTVYNSPLHFGNGTRLTVT.

J is TRBJ2-7 and V is TRBV9; 9 nucleotides agree with TRBD1. CDR1 SGDLS and CDR2 YYNGEE come from the germline V gene. CDR3 length: 13 residues. V lost 3 bases, J lost 5 bases, and 3 bases stayed unmatched. CDR3 nucleotide sequence: TGTGCCAGCAGCGCGGGACAGGGTAACGAGCAGTACTTC. It yields the protein CASSAGQGNEQYF.

This clone was seen once. This chain links TRBV27 with TRBJ2-2; 7 bases line up with TRBD2. Germline V CDR1 and CDR2: MNHEY, SMNVEV (reference sequence). J gave up 3 bases and V 3 bases, and 10 bases lay outside the gene matches. This CDR3 comprises 17 residues. The CDR3: CASSFSGGLGYTGELFF. In nucleotides, the CDR3 is TGTGCCAGCAGTTTTAGTGGAGGACTAGGGTACACCGGGGAGCTGTTTTTT.

This chain links TRBV9 with TRBJ1-1; 7 bases line up with TRBD1. CDR1 and CDR2 from the germline V gene are SGDLS and YYNGEE. The ends lost 6 bases at V and 0 bases at J; junction bases unmatched: 11. The CDR3 contains 16 residues. CDR3 coding DNA: TGTGCCAGCACCCCGCTGGCAGGGGGGTTGAACACTGAAGCTTTCTTT. It encodes CASTPLAGGLNTEAFF.

This clone has only one observation. The chain has TRBV28 and TRBJ1-1; 9 bases match TRBD1. The CDR3 is made up of 15 amino acids. Germline V lookup: CDR1 MDHEN, CDR2 SYDVKM. J lost 5 bases, V lost 5 bases, and 9 bases had no gene match. CDR3 in DNA: TGTGCCAGCAGTGCTTACAGGGGGCTTTCGACTGAAGCTTTCTTT. Protein sequence: CASSAYRGLSTEAFF.